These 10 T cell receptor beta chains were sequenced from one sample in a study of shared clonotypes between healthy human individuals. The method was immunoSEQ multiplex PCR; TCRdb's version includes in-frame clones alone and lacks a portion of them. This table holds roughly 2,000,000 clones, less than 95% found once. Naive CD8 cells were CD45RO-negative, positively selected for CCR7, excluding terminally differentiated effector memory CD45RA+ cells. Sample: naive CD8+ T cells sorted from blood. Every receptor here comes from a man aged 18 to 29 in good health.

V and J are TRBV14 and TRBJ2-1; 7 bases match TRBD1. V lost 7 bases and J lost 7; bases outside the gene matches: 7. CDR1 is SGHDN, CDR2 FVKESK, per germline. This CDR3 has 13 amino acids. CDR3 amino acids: CASTDRVWNEQFF. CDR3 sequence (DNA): TGTGCCAGCACAGACAGGGTCTGGAATGAGCAGTTCTTC.

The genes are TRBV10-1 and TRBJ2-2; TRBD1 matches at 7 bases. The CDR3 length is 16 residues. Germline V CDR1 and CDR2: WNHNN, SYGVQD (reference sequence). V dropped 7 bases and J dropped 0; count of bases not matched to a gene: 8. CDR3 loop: CASTPPDRTNTGELFF. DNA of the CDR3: TGCGCCAGCACTCCACCGGACAGGACGAACACCGGGGAGCTGTTTTTT.

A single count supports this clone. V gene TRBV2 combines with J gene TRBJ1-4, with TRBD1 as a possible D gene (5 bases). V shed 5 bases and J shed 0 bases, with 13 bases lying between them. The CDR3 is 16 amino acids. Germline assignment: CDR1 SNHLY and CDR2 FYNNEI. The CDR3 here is CASSLLVGATNEKLFF. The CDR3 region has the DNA TGTGCCAGCAGTTTACTCGTAGGGGCAACTAATGAAAAACTGTTTTTT.

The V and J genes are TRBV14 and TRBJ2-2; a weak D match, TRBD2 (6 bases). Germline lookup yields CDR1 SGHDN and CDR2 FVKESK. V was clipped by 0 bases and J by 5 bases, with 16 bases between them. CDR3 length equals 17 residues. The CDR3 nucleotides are TGTGCCAGCAGCCAAGATGAGCCATGGGGGGAGACCGGGGAGCTGTTTTTT. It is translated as CASSQDEPWGETGELFF.

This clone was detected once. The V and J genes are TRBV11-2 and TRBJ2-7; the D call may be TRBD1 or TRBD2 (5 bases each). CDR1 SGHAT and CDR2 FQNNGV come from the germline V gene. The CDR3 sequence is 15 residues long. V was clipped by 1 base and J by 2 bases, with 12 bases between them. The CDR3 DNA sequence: TGTGCCAGCAGCTTAGGCCGGGGCGGTGCCTACGAGCAGTACTTC. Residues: CASSLGRGGAYEQYF.

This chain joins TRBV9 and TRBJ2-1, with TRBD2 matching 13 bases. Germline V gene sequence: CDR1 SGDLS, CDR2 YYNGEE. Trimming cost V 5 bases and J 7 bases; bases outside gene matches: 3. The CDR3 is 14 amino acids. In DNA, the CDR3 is TGTGCCAGCAGGGGGACTAGCGGGGCGAATGAGCAGTTCTTC. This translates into CASRGTSGANEQFF.

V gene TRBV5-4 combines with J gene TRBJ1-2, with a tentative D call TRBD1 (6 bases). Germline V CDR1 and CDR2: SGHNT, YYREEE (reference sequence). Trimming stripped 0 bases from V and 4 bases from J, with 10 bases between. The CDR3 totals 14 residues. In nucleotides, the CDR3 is TGTGCCAGCAGCTTGGCCCCGACAGGCTATGGCTACACCTTC. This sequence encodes CASSLAPTGYGYTF.

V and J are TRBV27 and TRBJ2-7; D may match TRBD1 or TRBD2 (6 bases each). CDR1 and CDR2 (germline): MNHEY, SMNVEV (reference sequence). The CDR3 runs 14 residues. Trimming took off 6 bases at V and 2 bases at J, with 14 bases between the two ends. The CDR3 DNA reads TGTGCCAGCAGAATTGGACGGGGGCCCTACGAGCAGTACTTC. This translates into CASRIGRGPYEQYF.

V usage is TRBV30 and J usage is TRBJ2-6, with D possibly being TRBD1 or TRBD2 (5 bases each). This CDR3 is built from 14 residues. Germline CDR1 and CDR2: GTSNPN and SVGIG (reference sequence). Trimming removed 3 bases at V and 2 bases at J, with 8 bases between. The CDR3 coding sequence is TGTGCCTGGAGGAGAGGGGCTGGGGCCAACGTCCTGACTTTC. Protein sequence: CAWRRGAGANVLTF.

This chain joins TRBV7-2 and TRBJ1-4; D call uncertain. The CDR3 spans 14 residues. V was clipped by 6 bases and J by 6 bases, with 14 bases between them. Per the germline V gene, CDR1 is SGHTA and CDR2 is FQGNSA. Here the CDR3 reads CASSFTGSHEKLFF. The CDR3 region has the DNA TGTGCCAGCAGTTTTACGGGGAGCCATGAAAAACTGTTTTTT.